These 31 T cell receptor beta chains share one sample of origin, sequenced in a study of blood T cell repertoires in COVID-19. Sequencing used immunoSEQ multiplex PCR; TCRdb keeps in-frame clones, though not all of them. There are 300,000 to 450,000 clones in the sample; 75% to 90% occur only once, and over 0.95% lies in the top ten. Sequencing used PBMCs or T cells enriched from blood (not recorded which). These receptors were taken from a man aged 18 to 30 who had recovered from COVID-19.

This rearrangement joins TRBV6-5 to TRBJ1-2; the D gene is possibly TRBD1 (5 bases). Germline lookup yields CDR1 MNHEY and CDR2 SVGAGI. Trimming cost V 4 bases and J 1 base, with 16 bases left between them. This CDR3 is 16 amino acids long. As DNA, the CDR3 is TGTGCCAGCAGTTCCGAGACAGATCTTTTTAACTATGGCTACACCTTC. This gives the protein CASSSETDLFNYGYTF.

V usage is TRBV28 and J usage is TRBJ1-6; D perhaps matches TRBD1 (6 bases). Looked up from germline, CDR1 is MDHEN and CDR2 is SYDVKM. V lost 5 bases and J 9 bases, leaving 20 bases between the germline ends. CDR3 size: 16 residues. The CDR3 DNA is TGTGCCAGCAGTGCCTCAGGGGTCCTAGGAGGTTCACCCCTCCACTTT. It codes for CASSASGVLGGSPLHF.

The J gene is TRBJ1-2, the V gene TRBV12-3 or TRBV12-4, with D possibly being TRBD1 (5 bases). The CDR3 is 13 residues long. V lost 6 bases and J 1 base, leaving 9 bases between the germline ends. The CDR3 DNA sequence: TGTGCCAGCAGCCTACAGGTTAACTATGGCTACACCTTC. Translating it yields CASSLQVNYGYTF.

The chain recombines TRBV5-1 with TRBJ2-7; TRBD2 matches at 11 bases. The germline CDR1 and CDR2 sequences are SGHRS and YFSETQ. The CDR3 sequence is 14 residues long. The ends lost 3 bases at V and 3 bases at J; junction bases unmatched: 2. CDR3 nucleotide sequence: TGCGCCAGCAGCTCCACTAGCGGGGGCTACGAGCAGTACTTC. Its protein product is CASSSTSGGYEQYF.

The chain carries TRBV7-9 and TRBJ1-2; the D gene is possibly TRBD1 (5 bases). The CDR3 loop spans 14 amino acids. V was pared by 1 base and J by 7 bases, with 13 bases between. Germline V CDR1 and CDR2: SEHNR, FQNEAQ (reference sequence). CDR3 residues: CASSLGGTAAGYTF. The CDR3 nucleotides read TGTGCCAGCAGCTTAGGGGGCACCGCGGCTGGCTACACCTTC. The variable domain in full, completed from reference TRBV7-9 and TRBJ1-2, reads DTGVSQNPRHKITKRGQNVTFRCDPISEHNRLYWYRQTLGQGPEFLTYFQNEAQLEKSRLLSDRFSAERPKGSFSTLEIQRTEQGDSAMYLCASSLGGTAAGYTFGSGTRLTVV.

V and J are TRBV19 and TRBJ2-7; no clear D. The CDR3 loop spans 13 amino acids. Germline V gives CDR1 LNHDA, CDR2 SQIVND (reference sequence). V lost 7 bases, J lost 0 bases, and 10 bases lay in between. As DNA, the CDR3 is TGTGCCAGTAATCACGCACACTCCTACGAGCAGTACTTC. This sequence encodes CASNHAHSYEQYF.

The chain couples TRBV7-9 to TRBJ2-1, with a tentative D call TRBD1 (5 bases). V was cut by 3 bases and J by 5 bases, with 8 bases left in between. This CDR3 spans 13 amino acids. Germline V gene lookup returns CDR1 SEHNR and CDR2 FQNEAQ (reference sequence). CDR3 sequence: CASSFQGNNEQFF. CDR3 in DNA: TGTGCCAGCAGCTTCCAGGGTAACAATGAGCAGTTCTTC.

The genes are TRBV28 and TRBJ2-7, with a tentative D call TRBD2 (6 bases). Germline CDR1 is MDHEN and CDR2 is SYDVKM. The CDR3 spans 13 residues. Trimming left V 8 bases short and J 4 bases short, with 15 bases between. The CDR3 protein is CASLYSGNYEQYF. The DNA for the CDR3 is TGTGCCAGCCTATATAGCGGAAATTACGAGCAGTACTTC.

The gene calls are TRBV5-1 and TRBJ1-1; possible D gene TRBD1, 6 bases. Germline V gives CDR1 SGHRS, CDR2 YFSETQ. This CDR3 has 15 amino acids. V was shortened by 0 bases and J by 0 bases, with 9 bases between the two germline ends. CDR3 nucleotide sequence: TGCGCCAGCAGCTTGGGTGGGACACTGAACACTGAAGCTTTCTTT. This codes for CASSLGGTLNTEAFF.

A single count supports this clone. The chain employs TRBV11-2 and TRBJ1-3; D gene ambiguous. The V end lost 1 base, the J end lost 2 bases, and 3 bases lay between the germline ends. The CDR3 spans 13 residues. The germline V gene encodes CDR1 SGHAT and CDR2 FQNNGV. CDR3 amino acids: CASSLGPGNTIYF. For the CDR3, the DNA is TGTGCCAGCAGCTTAGGGCCTGGAAACACCATATATTTT.

This sequence joins TRBV2 and TRBJ2-1; D remains unclear. Germline V gene data show CDR1 as SNHLY and CDR2 as FYNNEI. Deletions cut 8 bases from V and 5 bases from J, with 13 bases between. The CDR3 loop spans 13 amino acids. This CDR3 is CASSLGPDNEQFF. Written as DNA, the CDR3 is TGTGCCAGCTCCCTAGGTCCGGACAATGAGCAGTTCTTC.

This clone occurred once. This chain joins TRBV28 and TRBJ1-2; TRBD1 is a possible D gene (5 bases). CDR3 length: 13 residues. Trimming left V 1 base short and J 5 bases short, with 8 bases between. Germline-derived CDR1 and CDR2 are MDHEN and SYDVKM. The chain's CDR3 is CASSLSTAYGYTF. The DNA of the CDR3 is TGTGCCAGCAGTTTATCGACAGCATATGGCTACACCTTC.

The rearrangement links TRBV5-1 to TRBJ1-5; no reliable D call. Germline lookup yields CDR1 SGHRS and CDR2 YFSETQ. The CDR3 extends over 16 amino acids. Deletions cut 2 bases from V and 2 bases from J, with 14 bases between. CDR3 in DNA: TGCGCCAGCAGCTTATACCCCGATCCAGGCAATCAGCCCCAGCATTTT. It is translated as CASSLYPDPGNQPQHF.

The chain recombines TRBV11-2 with TRBJ1-1; D gene ambiguous. Germline V gene sequence: CDR1 SGHAT, CDR2 FQNNGV. The CDR3 has 13 amino acids. Trimming pared 0 bases from V and 7 bases from J, leaving 9 bases between. DNA of the CDR3: TGTGCCAGCAGCTTAGATAGAGACATTGAAGCTTTCTTT. It translates to CASSLDRDIEAFF.

The rearrangement links TRBV19 to TRBJ1-6; no definite D call. V was clipped by 5 bases and J by 0 bases, with 14 bases between them. This CDR3 is 17 amino acids long. Germline CDR1 reads LNHDA; CDR2 reads SQIVND (reference sequence). CDR3 sequence (DNA): TGTGCCAGTAGTTCCCCGAGAGGGAGCTCCTATAATTCACCCCTCCACTTT. It encodes CASSSPRGSSYNSPLHF.

This sequence joins TRBV3-1 (or the pseudogene TRBV3-2) and TRBJ1-2; D is ambiguous. This CDR3 is built from 12 residues. Germline CDR1 reads LGHDT; CDR2 reads YNNKEL (reference sequence). Between the trimmed V and J ends, which lost 0 bases and 8 bases, there was a span of 7 bases. The CDR3 region is CASSQDRWGYTF. In DNA, the CDR3 is TGTGCCAGCAGCCAAGATCGGTGGGGCTACACCTTC.

The chain is built from TRBV20-1 and TRBJ1-2; D is perhaps TRBD1 (6 bases). V dropped 3 bases and J dropped 4 bases, with 21 bases sitting between them. This CDR3 contains 16 residues. In germline, CDR1 is DFQATT, CDR2 SNEGSKA (reference sequence). The CDR3 sequence is CSASSLLVRGTYGYTF. The CDR3 DNA follows: TGCAGTGCTAGTAGCCTCCTAGTGAGGGGGACCTATGGCTACACCTTC.

The chain combines TRBV6-5 with TRBJ1-5; D possibly corresponds to TRBD1 (6 bases). V was clipped by 6 bases and J by 4 bases, with 16 bases between them. The germline V gene encodes CDR1 MNHEY and CDR2 SVGAGI. The CDR3 is made up of 15 amino acids. Written as DNA, the CDR3 is TGTGCCAGCAGCCCACGGGGGGGCAGGAATCAGCCCCAGCATTTT. It is translated as CASSPRGGRNQPQHF.

The J gene is TRBJ1-4, the V gene TRBV27, with D possibly matching TRBD1 (5 bases). The germline V and J ends were trimmed by 5 bases and 7 bases, with 17 bases remaining between them. The V gene's germline CDR1 is MNHEY and CDR2 SMNVEV (reference sequence). The CDR3 length is 15 residues. CDR3 residues: CASSPSAGLSEKLFF. CDR3 in DNA: TGTGCCAGCAGTCCGTCGGCGGGGCTAAGTGAAAAACTGTTTTTT.

V usage is TRBV11-3 and J usage is TRBJ2-1; 7 nucleotides line up with TRBD2. The germline CDR1 and CDR2 sequences are SGHNT and YENEEA. The V and J ends lost 4 bases and 5 bases, in that order; junction bases with no gene match: 5. The CDR3 loop spans 14 amino acids. The CDR3, as DNA: TGTGCCAGCAGCTCGGGCGGGAGCAACAATGAGCAGTTCTTC. Its protein product is CASSSGGSNNEQFF.

This sequence joins TRBV24-1 and TRBJ1-2; TRBD1 is a possible D gene (6 bases). CDR1 and CDR2 from the germline V gene are KGHDR and SFDVKD. V was trimmed by 10 bases and J by 6 bases, leaving 20 bases between them. The CDR3 runs to 14 residues. The DNA for the CDR3 is TGTGCCACAAGAGGCGGTTCAGGGGAAGATGGCTACACCTTC. Protein product: CATRGGSGEDGYTF.

The rearrangement uses TRBV27 and TRBJ1-4; 9 positions agree with TRBD1. V lost 8 bases and J lost 8; bases outside the gene matches: 12. The CDR3 runs to 15 residues. Germline CDR1 and CDR2: MNHEY and SMNVEV (reference sequence). CDR3 in DNA: TGTGCCAGCCGAAAATCACAGGGGGCCGAGGAAAAACTGTTTTTT. The encoded protein is CASRKSQGAEEKLFF.

The V call is TRBV27, the J call TRBJ2-7; D remains unclear. From germline, CDR1 is MNHEY and CDR2 SMNVEV (reference sequence). The CDR3 spans 13 residues. V lost 5 bases and J lost 3, with 11 bases in between. The CDR3 loop reads CASSRRLFYEQYF. DNA for the CDR3: TGTGCCAGCAGTCGCAGGCTCTTCTACGAGCAGTACTTC.

In its sample, this clone was seen once. The rearrangement uses TRBV12-5 and TRBJ1-3, with no clear D. The ends were cut back, 0 bases at V and 6 bases at J, with 6 bases in the middle. The V gene's germline CDR1 is LGHNT and CDR2 FRNRAP. This CDR3 has 13 residues. The CDR3 protein is CASGLVLLNTIYF. Written as DNA, the CDR3 is TGTGCTAGTGGTTTGGTACTCTTAAACACCATATATTTT. The variable domain in full, completed from reference TRBV12-5 and TRBJ1-3, reads DARVTQTPRHKVTEMGQEVTMRCQPILGHNTVFWYRQTMMQGLELLAYFRNRAPLDDSGMPKDRFSAEMPDATLATLKIQPSEPRDSAVYFCASGLVLLNTIYFGEGSWLTVV.

This clone was picked up one time. This chain uses TRBV10-2 with TRBJ1-2; maybe TRBD1 (6 bases). The V end was cut by 0 bases, the J end by 2 bases, with 10 bases between. CDR1 is WSHSY, CDR2 SAAADI, per germline. This CDR3 comprises 15 residues. The CDR3 region is CASSESPQGNYGYTF. The CDR3 coding sequence is TGCGCCAGCAGTGAGTCGCCACAGGGAAACTATGGCTACACCTTC.

This chain connects TRBV4-1 to TRBJ1-5, with D hard to call. The CDR3 contains 15 residues. Between the trimmed V and J ends, which lost 4 bases and 0 bases, there was a span of 10 bases. Germline V CDR1 and CDR2: MGHRA, YSYEKL. CDR3 sequence (DNA): TGCGCCAGCAGCCCCGGACGGGATAGCAATCAGCCCCAGCATTTT. It encodes CASSPGRDSNQPQHF.

This clone was seen ten or more times. The same CDR3 is also encoded by other DNA sequences in this sample. The chain employs TRBV3-1 (or the pseudogene TRBV3-2) and TRBJ1-1; 9 nucleotides align to TRBD1. Trimming took 3 bases from V and 8 from J; bases not matched to a gene: 1. The CDR3 has 12 amino acids. The germline V gene encodes CDR1 LGHDT and CDR2 YNNKEL (reference sequence). Here the CDR3 reads CASSHGTGEAFF. The CDR3 DNA is TGTGCCAGCAGCCATGGGACAGGGGAAGCTTTCTTT.

The chain is built from TRBV11-2 and TRBJ2-7, with 10 bases aligning to TRBD2. Germline trimming cut 5 bases from V and 1 base from J; bases unmatched to any gene: 5. CDR3 size: 15 residues. Germline lookup yields CDR1 SGHAT and CDR2 FQNNGV. The CDR3 region has the DNA TGTGCCAGCAGCGAAACTAGCGGGGAGTCCTACGAGCAGTACTTC. It codes for CASSETSGESYEQYF.

The gene calls are TRBV10-2 and TRBJ2-1; 7 bases fit TRBD1. The length of the CDR3 is 17 residues. The junction had 8 bases not matched to a gene; V was cut back by 0 bases and J by 3 bases. Germline V lookup: CDR1 WSHSY, CDR2 SAAADI. In DNA form, the CDR3 reads TGCGCCAGCAGTGAGTCGAGGGGACAGCGGCGCTACAATGAGCAGTTCTTC. Protein product: CASSESRGQRRYNEQFF.

This chain connects TRBV24-1 to TRBJ2-2; 8 bases are shared with TRBD1. This CDR3 contains 16 residues. Per the germline V gene, CDR1 is KGHDR and CDR2 is SFDVKD. V lost 3 bases and J lost 4; bases outside the gene matches: 6. The CDR3 sequence: CATSDTRTGTTGELFF. CDR3 sequence (DNA): TGTGCCACCAGTGATACCAGGACAGGGACCACCGGGGAGCTGTTTTTT.

The rearrangement links TRBV6-1 to TRBJ1-1; 9 bases map to TRBD1. The CDR3 consists of 14 residues. Germline CDR1 and CDR2: MNHNS and SASEGT. The J segment lost 8 bases and the V segment lost 2 bases, leaving 6 bases of the junction unmatched. The CDR3 loop reads CASSEYVQGAEAFF. The DNA for the CDR3 is TGTGCCAGCAGTGAATACGTACAGGGGGCGGAAGCTTTCTTT.